This T cell receptor beta chain was captured in a study of T-cell reconstitution after alpha-beta-depleted transplantation in children. The study's findings and limits: Most T-cell counts and diversity one year after the transplant came from T cells that were newly produced. Some patients' high day-60 TCRbeta diversity was attributed to recipient cells surviving conditioning. Where alpha-beta T cells came from about two months after transplant was reportedly several hundred expanded graft clones.

A TCRbeta library incorporating unique molecular identifiers was prepared. TCRdb reanalysed the PCR reads using MiXCR and keeps one entry per CDR3 protein. In the table there are 550,000 to 600,000 distinct CDR3 sequences, under 30% of which are singletons. This CDR3 spans 16 amino acids. V was clipped by 0 bases and J by 3 bases; unmatched bases: 7. CDR1 is SGHVS and CDR2 is FQNEAQ in the germline V gene. Concerning this clonotype: Its antigen is not identified.

Sequencing used PBMCs, mostly from graft donor cells, obtained 360 days after TCRalphabeta/CD19-depleted stem cell transplant. The J gene is TRBJ2-7, the V gene TRBV7-8, with TRBD1 matching 8 bases. This sequence originates from a boy in the first two years of life who had a stem cell transplant for acute myeloid leukemia, so the T cells may come from the graft donor. This CDR3 is CASSLASAGGYYEQYF. The DNA for the CDR3 is TGTGCCAGCAGCTTAGCTTCGGCAGGGGGCTACTACGAGCAGTACTTC.